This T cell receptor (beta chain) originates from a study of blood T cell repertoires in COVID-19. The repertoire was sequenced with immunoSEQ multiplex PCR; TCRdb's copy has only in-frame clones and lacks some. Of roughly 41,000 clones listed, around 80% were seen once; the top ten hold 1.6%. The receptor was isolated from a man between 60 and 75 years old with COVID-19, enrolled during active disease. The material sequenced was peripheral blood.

DNA for the CDR3: TGTGCCAGCAGCCGGCCGGGTAACAATGAGCAGTTCTTC. Translating gives CASSRPGNNEQFF. The chain carries TRBV3-1 (or the pseudogene TRBV3-2) and TRBJ2-1; no reliable D call. The CDR3 sequence is 13 residues long. Germline CDR1 is LGHDT and CDR2 is YNNKEL (reference sequence). V was shortened by 4 bases and J by 5 bases, with 9 bases between the two germline ends.